This passage covers 20 T cell receptor beta chains from one sample sequenced in a study of T cells after yellow fever vaccination. TCRdb reprocessed the 5' RACE reads with MiXCR, giving one entry per CDR3 protein. The sample includes 230,000 or so distinct CDR3 sequences, about 3.9% of them seen just once. Material: PBMCs, obtained 15 days after the yellow fever booster vaccination. These receptors all come from a man between 18 and 29 years old who received the YFV17D yellow fever vaccine.

This clonotype has at least ten counts. The gene calls are TRBV7-9 and TRBJ1-4; D gene ambiguous. Germline V gene lookup returns CDR1 SEHNR and CDR2 FQNEAQ (reference sequence). The V end lost 4 bases, the J end lost 5 bases, and 17 bases lay between the germline ends. This CDR3 region has 16 residues. The CDR3 sequence: CASSSTRGVRNEKLFF. CDR3 sequence (DNA): TGTGCCAGCAGCTCTACCCGGGGAGTACGAAATGAAAAACTGTTTTTT.

At least ten counts were recorded for this clonotype. This chain uses TRBV19 with TRBJ1-5; TRBD1 aligns across 11 bases. The length of the CDR3 is 16 residues. The germline V gene encodes CDR1 LNHDA and CDR2 SQIVND (reference sequence). V lost 4 bases to trimming and J lost 2 bases; unmatched junction nucleotides: 4. The CDR3 sequence: CASSNPGQGGNQPQHF. The CDR3 DNA is TGTGCCAGTAGTAATCCGGGACAGGGGGGCAATCAGCCCCAGCATTTT.

The rearrangement uses TRBV7-7 and TRBJ2-1; 8 nucleotides match TRBD2. The V gene end was trimmed by 2 bases and the J gene end by 8 bases; junction bases not matched to a gene: 5. The CDR3 has 14 amino acids. From germline, CDR1 is SSHAT and CDR2 FNYEAQ (reference sequence). CDR3 residues: CASSLNGGGDEQFF. DNA of the CDR3: TGTGCCAGCAGCTTAAACGGGGGGGGTGATGAGCAGTTCTTC.

There are a few counts of this clonotype. CDR3 protein: CASNSQGAYYGYTF. The CDR3 DNA follows: TGTGCCAGCAATTCACAGGGGGCCTACTATGGCTACACCTTC. The V gene is TRBV12-3 or TRBV12-4, the J gene TRBJ1-2, with TRBD1 matching 9 bases. The CDR3 extends over 14 amino acids. V trimming: 7 bases; J trimming: 3 bases; junction bases outside the gene matches: 6.

This clonotype was counted many times. The chain uses TRBV12-3 or TRBV12-4 and TRBJ2-5, with 7 bases aligning to TRBD2. The CDR3 spans 16 residues. The junction had 15 bases not matched to a gene; V was cut back by 6 bases and J by 5 bases. This CDR3 reads CASSRPSGPLLETQYF. The CDR3 DNA is TGTGCCAGCAGCCGACCTAGCGGTCCCCTCCTGGAGACCCAGTACTTC.

Many counts were recorded for this clonotype. The chain uses TRBV7-9 and TRBJ2-3, with D perhaps matching TRBD1 or TRBD2 (6 bases each). CDR3 size: 19 residues. The V end lost 6 bases, the J end lost 2 bases, and 27 bases lay between the germline ends. CDR1 and CDR2 (germline): SEHNR, FQNEAQ (reference sequence). The CDR3 protein is CASSRRGLSGRGHTDTQYF. DNA of the CDR3: TGTGCCAGCAGTCGAAGGGGTCTCTCGGGACGGGGGCACACAGATACGCAGTATTTT.

The sample holds many counts of this clonotype. This chain uses TRBV4-1 with TRBJ1-6; D is uncertain. Germline V CDR1 and CDR2: MGHRA, YSYEKL. The V end was cut by 0 bases, the J end by 2 bases, with 11 bases between. The CDR3 is made up of 17 amino acids. CDR3 sequence: CASSQEGGQPYNSPLHF. The CDR3 DNA sequence: TGCGCCAGCAGCCAAGAGGGAGGGCAGCCCTATAATTCACCCCTCCACTTT.

The sample holds many counts of this clonotype. The chain has TRBV20-1 and TRBJ1-4; no clear D. V was pared by 6 bases and J by 7 bases, with 21 bases between. CDR1 and CDR2 (germline): DFQATT, SNEGSKA (reference sequence). The CDR3 runs to 15 residues. The chain's CDR3 is CSARIDGPRSEKLFF. The CDR3 bases are TGCAGTGCAAGGATCGACGGACCACGGAGTGAAAAACTGTTTTTT.

The table lists this clonotype with many counts. The chain joins TRBV5-4 to TRBJ1-2; a possible D gene is TRBD1 (6 bases). The germline V gene has CDR1 SGHNT and CDR2 YYREEE (reference sequence). V was clipped by 4 bases and J by 2 bases, with 9 bases between them. The CDR3 length is 13 residues. CDR3 amino acids: CASSQQGNYGYTF. DNA of the CDR3: TGTGCCAGCAGCCAACAGGGCAACTATGGCTACACCTTC. Supplemented by reference TRBV5-4 and TRBJ1-2, the full variable domain reads ETGVTQSPTHLIKTRGQQVTLRCSSQSGHNTVSWYQQALGQGPQFIFQYYREEENGRGNFPPRFSGLQFPNYSSELNVNALELDDSALYLCASSQQGNYGYTFGSGTRLTVV.

At least ten counts were recorded for this clonotype. CDR3 bases: TGTGCCAGCAGTGAGTTTAGCGGGGGGACAGGTCGAGATACGCAGTATTTT. Translating it yields CASSEFSGGTGRDTQYF. J is TRBJ2-3 and V is TRBV6-1; TRBD2 matches 10 bases. V lost 3 bases and J lost 5; bases outside the gene matches: 11. This CDR3 contains 17 residues. The germline V gene has CDR1 MNHNS and CDR2 SASEGT.

This clonotype was found many times. This chain joins TRBV5-1 and TRBJ2-5; unclear D gene. V was clipped by 0 bases and J by 3 bases, with 15 bases between them. The CDR3 runs 16 residues. Germline CDR1 reads SGHRS; CDR2 reads YFSETQ. The CDR3 sequence is CASSLDGRIVKETQYF. The DNA for the CDR3 is TGCGCCAGCAGCTTGGACGGACGGATAGTTAAAGAGACCCAGTACTTC.

This clonotype was found many times. The chain joins TRBV3-1 to TRBJ2-5, with a weak D call TRBD2 (5 bases). The CDR3 is made up of 12 amino acids. The germline V and J ends were trimmed by 9 bases and 1 base, with 9 bases remaining between them. The germline V gene encodes CDR1 LGHDT and CDR2 YNNKEL (reference sequence). The DNA of the CDR3 is TGTGCCAGTGGACTGGTCCAAGAGACCCAGTACTTC. Translated, it gives CASGLVQETQYF.

This clonotype occurred many times. The chain recombines TRBV10-3 with TRBJ1-4; TRBD1 aligns across 8 bases. Germline CDR1 is ENHRY and CDR2 is SYGVKD. V shed 6 bases, J shed 8 bases, and the junction held 5 bases outside the gene matches. The CDR3 is 13 amino acids. CDR3 sequence reads: CAIRDRVAEKLFF. CDR3 coding DNA: TGTGCCATCAGGGACAGGGTCGCCGAAAAACTGTTTTTT.

This clonotype occurred many times. The V gene is TRBV20-1, the J gene TRBJ2-1; 10 bases map to TRBD2. With V trimmed by 0 bases and J by 4 bases, 12 bases remained unmatched. This CDR3 region has 18 residues. CDR1 DFQATT and CDR2 SNEGSKA come from the germline V gene (reference sequence). The CDR3 DNA follows: TGCAGTGCTAGAGATCTAGGGCTAGCGGGGGTCAATTACAATGAGCAGTTCTTC. Residues: CSARDLGLAGVNYNEQFF.

V is TRBV19 and J is TRBJ2-1; the match to TRBD2 covers 8 bases. CDR3 length: 14 amino acids. After removal of 7 bases from V and 9 bases from J, the junction contained 11 bases not matched to a gene. CDR1 and CDR2 (germline): LNHDA, SQIVND (reference sequence). In nucleotides, the CDR3 is TGTGCCAGTAAACTACTAGCGGACTCGGCTGAGCAGTTCTTC. This encodes CASKLLADSAEQFF.

This clonotype was observed many times. The CDR3 here is CASSLDRGSSYNEQFF. The CDR3 bases are TGTGCCAGCAGCTTAGACCGGGGTTCCTCCTACAATGAGCAGTTCTTC. The gene calls are TRBV7-2 and TRBJ2-1; tentatively, D is TRBD2 (5 bases). The CDR3 extends over 16 amino acids. Germline CDR1 and CDR2: SGHTA and FQGNSA. The V and J ends lost 1 base and 0 bases respectively, with 10 bases between them.

This clonotype was observed many times. This chain joins TRBV7-8 and TRBJ1-2; D is perhaps TRBD1 (6 bases). In germline, CDR1 is SGHVS, CDR2 FQNEAQ. V was shortened by 1 base and J by 8 bases, with 14 bases between the two germline ends. This CDR3 has 14 amino acids. The CDR3 DNA reads as TGTGCCAGCAGCTTAGGTCCAGGGGTAGCGGGCTACACCTTC. Translating gives CASSLGPGVAGYTF.

This clonotype was detected many times. V gene TRBV3-1 combines with J gene TRBJ2-1; D may be TRBD2 (7 bases). The CDR3 length is 16 residues. Germline loops: CDR1 LGHDT, CDR2 YNNKEL (reference sequence). The V end was cut by 0 bases, the J end by 3 bases, with 12 bases between. The CDR3, as DNA: TGTGCCAGCAGCCAAGAAAGGGGGGGCCTCTACAATGAGCAGTTCTTC. As protein: CASSQERGGLYNEQFF.

Concerning this clonotype: A much larger clone lies a single base off, so this may be a read error. The J gene is TRBJ2-1, the V gene TRBV6-5; no definite D call. This CDR3 is built from 11 residues. V gave up 8 bases and J gave up 6 bases, with 8 bases separating them. From germline, CDR1 is MNHEY and CDR2 SVGAGI. The DNA for the CDR3 is TGTGCCAGCGGGCTTGGCAATGAGCAGTTCTTC. It specifies CASGLGNEQFF.

This clonotype was detected many times. Germline is not matched at one junction end, which may reflect a read error. J is TRBJ1-5 and V is TRBV7-2, with a possible D match to TRBD1 (6 bases). CDR1 is SGHTA and CDR2 is FQGNSA in the germline V gene. The CDR3 is 14 residues long. CDR3 sequence: CASTSGQSIQPQHF. Here the CDR3 DNA reads TGTGCCAGCACCTCCGGACAGAGCATTCAGCCCCAGCATTTT.